What follows is one T cell receptor beta chain and its context. Its antigen is not known. The data were obtained in a study of OX40 agonist ivuxolimab in advanced cancers. Broader study findings: The average count of expanded clones was higher among CD8+ T cells than among CD4+. Not determined was the antigen specificity of the expanded peripheral T cells.

Germline values: CDR1 MGHRA, CDR2 YSYEKL. The CDR3 extends over 15 amino acids. The ends were cut back, 4 bases at V and 2 bases at J, with 14 bases in the middle. Repertoires were generated with immunoSEQ multiplex PCR, while TCRdb's copy carries only in-frame clones and drops some. The sample includes 52,000 or so clones, around 83% of them seen just once. The V and J genes are TRBV4-1 and TRBJ2-5; a possible D gene is TRBD2 (5 bases). This clonotype was obtained from an adult with an advanced solid tumor such as melanoma, head and neck, liver or kidney cancer. This material consisted of CD4+ or CD8+ T cells sorted from blood, taken in a trial of the OX40 agonist ivuxolimab. The CDR3: CASSPHLAQQETQYF. CDR3 nucleotide sequence: TGCGCCAGCAGCCCCCATCTAGCACAGCAAGAGACCCAGTACTTC.